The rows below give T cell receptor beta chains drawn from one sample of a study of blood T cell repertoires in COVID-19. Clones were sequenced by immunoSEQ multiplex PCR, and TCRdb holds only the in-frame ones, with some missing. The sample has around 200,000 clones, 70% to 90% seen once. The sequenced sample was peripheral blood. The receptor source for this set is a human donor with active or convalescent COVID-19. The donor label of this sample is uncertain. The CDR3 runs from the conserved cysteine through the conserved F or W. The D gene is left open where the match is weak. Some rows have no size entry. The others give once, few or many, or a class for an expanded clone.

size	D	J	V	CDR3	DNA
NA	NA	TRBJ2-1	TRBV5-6	CASTLSNPSEQFF	TGTGCCAGCACCCTATCCAATCCTAGTGAGCAGTTCTTC
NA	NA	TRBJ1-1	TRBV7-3	CASTAGTPNTEAFF	TGTGCCAGCACGGCCGGGACACCGAACACTGAAGCTTTCTTT
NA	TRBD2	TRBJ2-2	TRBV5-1	CASSPRGSGSSGELFF	TGCGCCAGCAGCCCCCGAGGGAGCGGGAGTTCCGGGGAGCTGTTTTTT
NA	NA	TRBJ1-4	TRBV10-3	CAISGGSVNEKLFF	TGTGCCATCAGTGGGGGCAGTGTTAATGAAAAACTGTTTTTT
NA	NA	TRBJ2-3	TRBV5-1	CASSLSGDTQYF	TGCGCCAGCAGCTTGAGTGGCGATACGCAGTATTTT
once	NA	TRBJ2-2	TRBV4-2	CASSQDTGGPDTGELFF	TGTGCCAGCAGCCAAGATACGGGGGGCCCAGACACCGGGGAGCTGTTTTTT
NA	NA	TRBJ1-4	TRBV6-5	CASSLAGVDEKLFF	TGTGCCAGCAGCCTGGCAGGGGTGGATGAAAAACTGTTTTTT
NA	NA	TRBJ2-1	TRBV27	CASSQIAEFYNEQFF	TGTGCCAGCAGCCAAATAGCGGAATTCTACAATGAGCAGTTCTTC
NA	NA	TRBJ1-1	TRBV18	CASSQSQTGEAFF	TGTGCCAGCTCACAAAGCCAGACAGGTGAAGCTTTCTTT
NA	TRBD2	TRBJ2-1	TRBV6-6	CASGLAANNEQFF	TGTGCCAGCGGACTAGCGGCTAACAATGAGCAGTTCTTC
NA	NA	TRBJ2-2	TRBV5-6	CASSFDLNTGELFF	TGTGCCAGCAGCTTCGACTTAAACACCGGGGAGCTGTTTTTT
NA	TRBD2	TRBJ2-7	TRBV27	CASSWRLAAEQYF	TGTGCCAGCAGTTGGAGACTAGCCGCCGAGCAGTACTTC
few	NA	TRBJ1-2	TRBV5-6	CASSLSRQAGYTF	TGTGCCAGCAGCTTGTCAAGACAAGCTGGCTACACCTTC
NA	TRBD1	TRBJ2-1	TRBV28	CASSYGQVIKQFF	TGTGCCAGCAGTTACGGACAGGTAATAAAGCAGTTCTTC
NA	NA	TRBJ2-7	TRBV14	CASSQGGGYEQYF	TGTGCCAGCAGCCAAGGAGGGGGATACGAGCAGTACTTC
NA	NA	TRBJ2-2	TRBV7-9	CASSFYIGELFF	TGTGCCAGCAGCTTTTATATTGGGGAGCTGTTTTTT
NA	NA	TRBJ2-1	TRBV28	CASSPNPPGLQFF	TGTGCCAGCAGTCCGAACCCACCGGGACTGCAGTTCTTC
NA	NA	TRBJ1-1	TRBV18	CASSPLEPWNTEAFF	TGTGCCAGCTCACCACTTGAGCCGTGGAACACTGAAGCTTTCTTT
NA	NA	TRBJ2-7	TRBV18	CASSPRYSSYEQYF	TGTGCCAGCTCACCAAGATACAGCTCCTACGAGCAGTACTTC
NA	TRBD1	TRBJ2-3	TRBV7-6	CASRRGQASTDTQYF	TGTGCCAGCAGACGGGGACAGGCCAGCACAGATACGCAGTATTTT
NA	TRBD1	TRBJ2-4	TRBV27	CASSLVYSTGANIQYF	TGTGCCAGCAGTTTAGTTTACTCGACAGGGGCGAACATTCAGTACTTC
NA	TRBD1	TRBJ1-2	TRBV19	CAIGRNGTAFNYGYTF	TGTGCCATAGGCCGAAACGGGACAGCCTTTAACTATGGCTACACCTTC
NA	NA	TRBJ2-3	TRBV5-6	CASSSRGSTDTQYF	TGTGCCAGCAGCTCGCGGGGCTCCACAGATACGCAGTATTTT
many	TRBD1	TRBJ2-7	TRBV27	CASRTSTGVPYEQYF	TGTGCCAGCAGGACCTCTACAGGGGTACCCTACGAGCAGTACTTC
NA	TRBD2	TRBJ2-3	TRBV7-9	CASSLTSGSSDTQYF	TGTGCCAGCAGCCTGACTAGCGGGAGTAGTGATACGCAGTATTTT
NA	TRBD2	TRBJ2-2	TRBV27	CASTLLAGGLSGTGELFF	TGTGCCAGCACCCTACTAGCGGGAGGGCTTTCGGGCACCGGGGAGCTGTTTTTT